The 21 T cell receptor beta chains below come from one sample, sequenced in a study of cytomegalovirus exposure and HLA in healthy donors. PCR was performed using 60 Vbeta and 13 Jbeta primers. Sequencing used immunoSEQ multiplex PCR; TCRdb keeps in-frame clones, though not all of them. The table counts 90,000 to 130,000 clones; 3.5% to 4.5% lies in the top ten. What was sequenced was PBMCs. The receptors here all came from a young man in good health and CMV-seronegative.

The J gene is TRBJ2-7, the V gene TRBV2, with 9 bases that match TRBD1. Germline CDR1 and CDR2: SNHLY and FYNNEI. The CDR3 spans 13 residues. With 10 bases clipped from V and 5 bases from J, the junction kept 9 bases outside the gene matches. This CDR3 is CATLPDRGNEQYF. The CDR3 DNA sequence: TGTGCCACCCTCCCGGACAGGGGCAACGAGCAGTACTTC.

The V and J genes are TRBV6-5 and TRBJ2-7, with 11 bases matching TRBD1. The CDR3 is made up of 14 amino acids. Germline V gives CDR1 MNHEY, CDR2 SVGAGI. J lost 1 base, V lost 7 bases, and 3 bases had no gene match. This CDR3 reads CASTGDRGSYEQYF. The CDR3 DNA reads as TGTGCCAGCACTGGGGACAGGGGGTCCTACGAGCAGTACTTC.

The chain joins TRBV5-1 to TRBJ2-5, with TRBD2 matching 7 bases. The CDR3 covers 15 residues. CDR1 is SGHRS, CDR2 YFSETQ, per germline. Germline trimming cut 0 bases from V and 2 bases from J; bases unmatched to any gene: 4. The CDR3 nucleotides read TGCGCCAGCAGCTTGGCCGGGGAGGGACAAGAGACCCAGTACTTC. Its translation: CASSLAGEGQETQYF.

The chain joins TRBV29-1 to TRBJ1-2; 7 bases align to TRBD1. Trimming at V came to 1 base and at J to 3 bases, leaving 8 bases not matched to a gene. The CDR3 runs to 15 residues. Germline CDR1 is SQVTM and CDR2 is ANQGSEA. In nucleotides, the CDR3 is TGCAGCGTTGAAGTACAACCAGGGGGATACTATGGCTACACCTTC. Protein product: CSVEVQPGGYYGYTF.

The chain uses TRBV4-3 and TRBJ2-5; 9 bases map to TRBD1. The end of the DNA fits TRBJ2-7 better, so the J call may be wrong. The CDR3 sequence is 14 residues long. Germline CDR1 is LGHNA and CDR2 is YSLEER. In DNA, the CDR3 is TGCGCCAGCAGCCGGGGACAGGGTTCCAACGAGCAGTACTTC. As protein: CASSRGQGSNEQYF.

The chain couples TRBV18 to TRBJ2-1; TRBD2 agrees at 9 bases. The V gene end was trimmed by 2 bases and the J gene end by 7 bases; junction bases not matched to a gene: 12. Germline V gene data show CDR1 as KGHSH and CDR2 as LQKENI. The CDR3 runs 17 residues. The CDR3, as DNA: TGTGCCAGCTCACCAACCGCCAGCGGGGGGATCGTTAATGAGCAGTTCTTC. Protein product: CASSPTASGGIVNEQFF.

The DNA of the CDR3 is TGTGCCAGCAGCCCCCCCGGGGGGATCTATAATTCACCCCTCCACTTT. It yields the protein CASSPPGGIYNSPLHF. V is TRBV5-6 and J is TRBJ1-6; D perhaps matches TRBD1 (5 bases). V was shortened by 4 bases and J by 3 bases, with 14 bases between the two germline ends. The germline V gene has CDR1 SGHDT and CDR2 YYEEEE. The CDR3 has 16 residues.

V gene TRBV6-6 combines with J gene TRBJ2-5, with D possibly being TRBD1 (6 bases). The V end lost 0 bases, the J end lost 4 bases, and 12 bases lay between the germline ends. This CDR3 is built from 15 residues. From germline, CDR1 is MNHNY and CDR2 SVGAGI (reference sequence). CDR3 sequence: CASSYSGALGETQYF. The CDR3 nucleotides are TGTGCCAGCAGTTACTCGGGGGCTTTAGGAGAGACCCAGTACTTC.

The chain carries TRBV5-6 and TRBJ1-5; D is undetermined. The CDR3 is 16 amino acids. Germline CDR1 SGHDT, CDR2 YYEEEE. Trimming removed 1 base at V and 0 bases at J, with 11 bases between. The CDR3 loop is CASSLSIQNSNQPQHF. The CDR3 DNA sequence: TGTGCCAGCAGCTTGTCTATACAGAATAGCAATCAGCCCCAGCATTTT.

This clone ranks as medium-sized (0.01 to 0.1%) in terms of frequency. This sequence joins TRBV2 and TRBJ1-3, with TRBD1 matching over 7 bases. The CDR3 has 14 amino acids. The V gene's germline CDR1 is SNHLY and CDR2 FYNNEI. Trimming took 6 bases from V and 7 from J; bases not matched to a gene: 9. Written as DNA, the CDR3 is TGTGCCAGCAGAGACGCAGGGGGAACGAACACCATATATTTT. It translates to CASRDAGGTNTIYF.

The chain carries TRBV7-2 and TRBJ2-6, with D perhaps matching TRBD1 (5 bases). The V end was cut by 4 bases, the J end by 3 bases, with 13 bases between. The length of the CDR3 is 16 residues. Germline values: CDR1 SGHTA, CDR2 FQGNSA. CDR3 coding DNA: TGTGCCAGCAGCTATGGGGCCCGAGGTGGGGCCAACGTCCTGACTTTC. This translates into CASSYGARGGANVLTF. Based on the CDR3 plus reference TRBV7-2 and TRBJ2-6, the full variable domain is GAGVSQSPSNKVTEKGKDVELRCDPISGHTALYWYRQSLGQGLEFLIYFQGNSAPDKSGLPSDRFSAERTGGSVSTLTIQRTQQEDSAVYLCASSYGARGGANVLTFGAGSRLTVL.

V and J are TRBV7-9 and TRBJ1-4; D call uncertain. The germline V gene has CDR1 SEHNR and CDR2 FQNEAQ (reference sequence). Between the trimmed V and J ends, which lost 8 bases and 0 bases, there was a span of 10 bases. CDR3 length equals 14 residues. CDR3 DNA sequence: TGTGCCAGCTCCGTCAGAACAACTAATGAAAAACTGTTTTTT. Protein product: CASSVRTTNEKLFF.

The CDR3 DNA sequence: TGTGCCAGCAGCCCCCGCCGGGACAGGGCTGATACGCAGTATTTT. It specifies CASSPRRDRADTQYF. The chain joins TRBV5-6 to TRBJ2-3, with TRBD1 identical over 9 bases. CDR1 and CDR2 (germline): SGHDT, YYEEEE. The CDR3 totals 15 residues. V shed 4 bases, J shed 6 bases, and the junction held 9 bases outside the gene matches.

This chain joins TRBV5-1 and TRBJ2-7; TRBD2 matches at 8 bases. Germline V gene lookup returns CDR1 SGHRS and CDR2 YFSETQ. CDR3 length equals 14 residues. The ends lost 0 bases at V and 3 bases at J; junction bases unmatched: 2. The CDR3 DNA reads as TGCGCCAGCAGCTTGGAAAGCGGGGGCTACGAGCAGTACTTC. Translating it yields CASSLESGGYEQYF.

V usage is TRBV6-1 and J usage is TRBJ1-5; the D gene is possibly TRBD1 (6 bases). V was shortened by 6 bases and J by 4 bases, with 16 bases between the two germline ends. Germline assignment: CDR1 MNHNS and CDR2 SASEGT. The CDR3 covers 15 residues. This chain's CDR3 is CASRAPGARNQPQHF. CDR3 DNA sequence: TGTGCCAGCAGGGCCCCAGGGGCTCGAAATCAGCCCCAGCATTTT.

V is TRBV29-1 and J is TRBJ2-5, with 8 positions matching TRBD1. The tail of the sequence fits TRBJ2-7 better, so the J call may be wrong. Germline CDR1 and CDR2: SQVTM and ANQGSEA. The CDR3 runs 13 residues. In DNA form, the CDR3 reads TGCAGCGTTTCAGGGGGCAAGCGGGACGAGCAGTACTTC. Amino acid sequence: CSVSGGKRDEQYF.

The CDR3 nucleotides are TGTGCCAGCAGCACGGGACAGAAAGAGACCCAGTACTTC. Its protein is CASSTGQKETQYF. The rearrangement uses TRBV7-6 and TRBJ2-5; 7 nucleotides match TRBD1. Germline V CDR1 and CDR2: SGHVS, FNYEAQ. The V segment lost 5 bases and the J segment 3 bases; nucleotides outside the gene matches: 3. CDR3 length equals 13 residues.

The chain uses TRBV7-2 and TRBJ2-5; a weak D match, TRBD2 (5 bases). The germline V and J ends were trimmed by 0 bases and 5 bases, with 10 bases remaining between them. The length of the CDR3 is 14 residues. Germline lookup yields CDR1 SGHTA and CDR2 FQGNSA. CDR3 DNA sequence: TGTGCCAGCAGCTTAGCGAGGCGGGTCGAGACCCAGTACTTC. Protein: CASSLARRVETQYF.

The chain links TRBV4-1 to TRBJ1-5; 9 nucleotides match TRBD1. Germline V gives CDR1 MGHRA, CDR2 YSYEKL. CDR3 size: 15 residues. Trimming took 2 bases from V and 7 from J; bases not matched to a gene: 6. The CDR3 nucleotides are TGCGCCAGCAGCCAAACCGGGACAGGGTACCAGCCCCAGCATTTT. This sequence encodes CASSQTGTGYQPQHF.

The chain has TRBV5-4 and TRBJ1-1; D call uncertain. The CDR3 has 15 amino acids. Germline CDR1 is SGHNT and CDR2 is YYREEE (reference sequence). V was shortened by 0 bases and J by 4 bases, with 13 bases between the two germline ends. The CDR3 DNA reads as TGTGCCAGCAGCTTGGATTATCGGGGAAGCACTGAAGCTTTCTTT. As protein: CASSLDYRGSTEAFF.

The V call is TRBV2, the J call TRBJ2-5; 7 nucleotides match TRBD2. The DNA end is more similar to TRBJ2-7, so the J call may be wrong. This CDR3 is built from 13 residues. Germline assignment: CDR1 SNHLY and CDR2 FYNNEI. The CDR3 sequence: CASQGDYMGEQYF. As DNA, the CDR3 is TGTGCCAGCCAAGGGGACTACATGGGCGAGCAGTACTTC.